Sequencing of this TCR beta chain was carried out in a study of blood T cell repertoires in COVID-19. Study context: Samples representing acute and convalescent COVID-19 were sourced from the United States, Italy and Spain. PBMCs, B-cell-depleted T cells, or T cells provided the cDNA or gDNA that made up the material.

Study processing details: Reference gene primer amplification gave nucleated cell count estimates. The data were produced by immunoSEQ multiplex PCR, yet TCRdb's version contains in-frame clones alone and is incomplete. That table gives V, J and clone size, and the DNA gave D and trimming. The repertoire holds some 50,000 clones, with 80% to 85% as singletons. The TCR was taken from a man in his forties or fifties with acute or convalescent COVID-19. The sequencing input was peripheral blood.

This chain's CDR3 is CASSPTRTGLDGYTF. The CDR3 DNA sequence: TGCGCCAGCAGCCCTACTAGGACAGGGTTGGATGGCTACACCTTC. This chain links TRBV5-1 with TRBJ1-2, with 8 bases aligning to TRBD1. Germline V gene lookup returns CDR1 SGHRS and CDR2 YFSETQ. This CDR3 spans 15 amino acids. V lost 4 bases and J lost 6; bases outside the gene matches: 11.